The T cell receptor (beta chain) under discussion was sequenced for a study of neurological immune-mediated disorders. Described time point: longitudinal time-point 2. The CDR3 consists of 16 residues. CDR1 and CDR2 (germline): DFQATT, SNEGSKA (reference sequence). V was shortened by 0 bases and J by 0 bases, with 9 bases between the two germline ends. Via MiXCR, TCRdb re-called the 5' RACE reads, giving one row per CDR3 protein. The table records fewer than 40,000 distinct CDR3 sequences, about 13% of them present only once. This clonotype has ten or more counts. The sequence derives from a middle-aged woman in good health. Sequenced material: PBMCs. The chain is built from TRBV20-1 and TRBJ2-6; D gene ambiguous. Here the CDR3 DNA reads TGCAGTGCTAGAGATCTTCCAATCTCTGGGGCCAACGTCCTGACTTTC. Translation gives CSARDLPISGANVLTF.